The 25 T cell receptor beta chains given below trace back to one sample, sequenced in a study of cytomegalovirus exposure and HLA in healthy donors. This PCR relied on a set of 60 Vbeta primers and 13 Jbeta primers. Measured with immunoSEQ multiplex PCR; TCRdb has only the in-frame clones, and not every one. This sample has approximately 130,000 clones, with over 70% found just once. Sequenced input: PBMCs. All receptors derive from a woman aged 60-75 years in good health and CMV-seropositive.

The chain carries TRBV7-9 and TRBJ1-2, with 8 bases fitting TRBD1. This CDR3 has 15 residues. J gave up 4 bases and V 8 bases, and 12 bases lay outside the gene matches. Looked up from germline, CDR1 is SEHNR and CDR2 is FQNEAQ (reference sequence). The CDR3 bases are TGTGCCAGCTCTTTGGACAGGGAGACACGCTATGGCTACACCTTC. Its protein product is CASSLDRETRYGYTF.

Worth noting for this clone: This same CDR3 is encoded by further DNA sequences in the sample. The J gene is TRBJ1-1, the V gene TRBV5-1, with D uncertain. The CDR3 is made up of 15 amino acids. The V gene lost 0 bases and the J gene lost 2 bases, with 11 bases spanning the gap. The germline gives CDR1 SGHRS, CDR2 YFSETQ. In DNA, the CDR3 is TGCGCCAGCAGCTTGGTTGGAGGTTTAAACACTGAAGCTTTCTTT. Protein product: CASSLVGGLNTEAFF.

This clone is a singleton in its sample. V usage is TRBV6-5 and J usage is TRBJ1-2; a weak D match, TRBD1 (5 bases). Looked up from germline, CDR1 is MNHEY and CDR2 is SVGAGI. CDR3 length equals 14 residues. V was trimmed by 2 bases and J by 9 bases, leaving 16 bases between them. CDR3 bases: TGTGCCAGCAGTTACAGGGGAGGGGATAGGAGCTACACCTTC. This sequence encodes CASSYRGGDRSYTF.

V usage is TRBV18 and J usage is TRBJ1-4; D is undetermined. Germline CDR1 reads KGHSH; CDR2 reads LQKENI. Trimming shortened V by 0 bases and J by 4 bases, and 12 bases separated the two germline ends. The CDR3 runs 16 residues. CDR3 coding DNA: TGTGCCAGCTCACCACCGGTCGGGGAAAATAATGAAAAACTGTTTTTT. Translation: CASSPPVGENNEKLFF.

This clone has only a few counts. This chain links TRBV29-1 with TRBJ1-2, with D tentatively TRBD1 (6 bases). CDR1 is SQVTM and CDR2 is ANQGSEA in the germline V gene. Trimming removed 3 bases at V and 3 bases at J, with 11 bases between. The CDR3 extends over 13 amino acids. The CDR3 reads CSVDRGWDYGYTF. DNA for the CDR3: TGCAGCGTTGACAGGGGCTGGGACTATGGCTACACCTTC.

The J gene is TRBJ2-7, the V gene TRBV5-1; 7 bases fit TRBD2. Losses at the gene ends were 0 bases for V and 2 bases for J; bases not matched to a gene: 5. The CDR3 totals 15 residues. Looked up from germline, CDR1 is SGHRS and CDR2 is YFSETQ. The CDR3 DNA follows: TGCGCCAGCAGCTTGGCTCTAGCGGATACCTACGAGCAGTACTTC. It specifies CASSLALADTYEQYF.

This chain uses TRBV19 with TRBJ2-5, with 9 bases that match TRBD1. CDR3 length equals 15 residues. Trimming at V came to 7 bases and at J to 3 bases, leaving 9 bases not matched to a gene. Germline V gene sequence: CDR1 LNHDA, CDR2 SQIVND (reference sequence). The CDR3 here is CASTTGGAGEETQYF. In nucleotides, the CDR3 is TGTGCCAGTACCACAGGGGGCGCAGGGGAAGAGACCCAGTACTTC.

This chain joins TRBV5-1 and TRBJ2-3, with 14 bases lining up with TRBD2. This CDR3 spans 16 amino acids. Trimming at V came to 6 bases and at J to 2 bases, leaving 5 bases not matched to a gene. Germline assignment: CDR1 SGHRS and CDR2 YFSETQ. CDR3 sequence: CASTGLAGGYTDTQYF. The CDR3 nucleotides read TGCGCCAGCACAGGACTAGCGGGGGGCTACACAGATACGCAGTATTTT.

The chain recombines TRBV11-2 with TRBJ1-3; TRBD1 is a possible D gene (5 bases). V was shortened by 5 bases and J by 0 bases, with 8 bases between the two germline ends. The CDR3 is 14 amino acids. CDR1 and CDR2 from the germline V gene are SGHAT and FQNNGV. Here the CDR3 reads CASSARDSGNTIYF. The DNA for the CDR3 is TGTGCCAGCAGCGCCAGGGACTCTGGAAACACCATATATTTT.

A single count supports this clone. This chain connects TRBV6-5 to TRBJ1-1; 10 bases fit TRBD1. The CDR3 runs to 14 residues. The junction had 3 bases not matched to a gene; V was cut back by 1 base and J by 7 bases. Per the germline V gene, CDR1 is MNHEY and CDR2 is SVGAGI. The DNA for the CDR3 is TGTGCCAGCAGTTACTTTGGGACAGGGGATGAAGCTTTCTTT. Its protein product is CASSYFGTGDEAFF.

The chain joins TRBV5-1 to TRBJ2-3; tentative D call: TRBD2 (5 bases). Trimming stripped 0 bases from V and 0 bases from J, with 11 bases between. Germline assignment: CDR1 SGHRS and CDR2 YFSETQ. The CDR3 runs 16 residues. The CDR3 reads CASSLERRTSTDTQYF. DNA for the CDR3: TGCGCCAGCAGCTTGGAGCGGAGGACTAGCACAGATACGCAGTATTTT.

This clone appeared a single time. The V gene is TRBV27, the J gene TRBJ1-1; possible D gene TRBD1, 6 bases. Germline values: CDR1 MNHEY, CDR2 SMNVEV (reference sequence). The CDR3 contains 14 residues. V was clipped by 7 bases and J by 4 bases, with 16 bases between them. The CDR3 here is CASNLGGLSTEAFF. The CDR3 DNA follows: TGTGCCAGCAACCTCGGGGGGCTGAGCACTGAAGCTTTCTTT.

J is TRBJ1-1 and V is TRBV6-6, with D possibly TRBD1 on 6 matching bases. V dropped 2 bases and J dropped 1 base, with 14 bases sitting between them. The CDR3 loop spans 16 amino acids. From germline, CDR1 is MNHNY and CDR2 SVGAGI (reference sequence). The CDR3 here is CASSYPGVGGNTEAFF. CDR3 DNA: TGTGCCAGCAGTTACCCTGGGGTAGGGGGGAACACTGAAGCTTTCTTT.

The chain combines TRBV7-3 with TRBJ2-7; 9 positions agree with TRBD2. V was clipped by 5 bases and J by 4 bases; unmatched bases: 12. Germline V CDR1 and CDR2: SGHTA, FQGTGA. This CDR3 is 16 amino acids long. In DNA form, the CDR3 reads TGTGCCAGCAGCAAATTAGCGGGGGACCTCCCTTACGAGCAGTACTTC. Translating it yields CASSKLAGDLPYEQYF.

In this sample, this clone turned up once. The chain combines TRBV18 with TRBJ2-4, with TRBD2 identical over 14 bases. CDR3 length: 16 amino acids. The V gene end was trimmed by 5 bases and the J gene end by 8 bases; junction bases not matched to a gene: 8. Per the germline V gene, CDR1 is KGHSH and CDR2 is LQKENI. The CDR3 here is CASSTGTSGGGDIQYF. The CDR3 DNA is TGTGCCAGCTCAACAGGGACTAGCGGGGGCGGGGACATTCAGTACTTC.

J is TRBJ1-2 and V is TRBV6-5; D may be TRBD1 (6 bases). The CDR3 sequence is 16 residues long. V lost 0 bases, J lost 8 bases, and 19 bases lay in between. CDR1 and CDR2 from the germline V gene are MNHEY and SVGAGI. The CDR3 region has the DNA TGTGCCAGCAGTTACTCGTACGGCAGGGGATCTATGGGCTACACCTTC. Translating it yields CASSYSYGRGSMGYTF.

V is TRBV11-2 and J is TRBJ2-3; maybe TRBD2 (6 bases). This CDR3 has 16 residues. V was clipped by 0 bases and J by 2 bases, with 12 bases between them. The germline CDR1 and CDR2 sequences are SGHAT and FQNNGV. The DNA of the CDR3 is TGTGCCAGCAGCTTAGAGATCCGGGACTTCACAGATACGCAGTATTTT. Encoded protein: CASSLEIRDFTDTQYF.

This rearrangement joins TRBV5-1 to TRBJ2-2, with D tentatively TRBD2 (5 bases). The CDR3 contains 14 residues. CDR1 is SGHRS, CDR2 YFSETQ, per germline. V shed 2 bases and J shed 3 bases, with 8 bases lying between them. CDR3 nucleotides: TGCGCCAGCAGCTTCGGACTTTACACCGGGGAGCTGTTTTTT. Encoded protein: CASSFGLYTGELFF.

J is TRBJ2-1 and V is TRBV6-5; TRBD2 is a possible D gene (6 bases). Germline CDR1 reads MNHEY; CDR2 reads SVGAGI. V was trimmed by 0 bases and J by 9 bases, leaving 12 bases between them. The CDR3 is made up of 14 amino acids. The CDR3 DNA follows: TGTGCCAGCAGTTACTCCCAGGTGGGGGGTGAGCAGTTCTTC. It specifies CASSYSQVGGEQFF.

V gene TRBV5-1 combines with J gene TRBJ1-1; D is unclear. The CDR3 spans 12 residues. The germline V and J ends were trimmed by 0 bases and 8 bases, with 8 bases remaining between them. CDR1 and CDR2 (germline): SGHRS, YFSETQ. The CDR3 loop is CASSLERGEAFF. In nucleotides, the CDR3 is TGCGCCAGCAGCTTGGAACGAGGCGAAGCTTTCTTT.

The J gene is TRBJ1-2, the V gene TRBV19; maybe TRBD1 (6 bases). V lost 7 bases and J 3 bases, leaving 15 bases between the germline ends. The CDR3 consists of 14 residues. Germline V gene sequence: CDR1 LNHDA, CDR2 SQIVND (reference sequence). CDR3 DNA sequence: TGTGCCAGTATGAGGGGGGGGCCCGACTATGGCTACACCTTC. This gives the protein CASMRGGPDYGYTF.

The chain uses TRBV2 and TRBJ2-7, with no clear D. The CDR3 is 10 residues long. Trimming shortened V by 5 bases and J by 4 bases, and 3 bases separated the two germline ends. The germline V gene encodes CDR1 SNHLY and CDR2 FYNNEI. The CDR3 spells CASSHYEQYF. For the CDR3, the DNA is TGTGCCAGCAGTCATTACGAGCAGTACTTC.

This clone was picked up a small number of times. V and J are TRBV4-1 and TRBJ2-7; D not certain. The CDR3 is 15 amino acids. CDR1 and CDR2 (germline): MGHRA, YSYEKL. V was shortened by 3 bases and J by 1 base, with 13 bases between the two germline ends. The CDR3 bases are TGCGCCAGCAGCCACCAAGACATTGGTTCCTACGAGCAGTACTTC. It translates to CASSHQDIGSYEQYF.

The V and J genes are TRBV15 and TRBJ1-2; perhaps TRBD1 as D (6 bases). Trimming pared 0 bases from V and 3 bases from J, leaving 20 bases between. The CDR3 is made up of 18 amino acids. The germline CDR1 and CDR2 sequences are LNHNV and YYDKDF (reference sequence). The CDR3 nucleotides read TGTGCCACCAGCAGAGATCTGGGGGGGGGCGGGAAGGACTATGGCTACACCTTC. As protein: CATSRDLGGGGKDYGYTF.

The chain is built from TRBV6-1 and TRBJ1-2; D uncertain. CDR1 MNHNS and CDR2 SASEGT come from the germline V gene. The CDR3 loop spans 15 amino acids. V was clipped by 2 bases and J by 4 bases, with 14 bases between them. The CDR3: CASSERGSEVYGYTF. The DNA for the CDR3 is TGTGCCAGCAGTGAAAGAGGTTCGGAGGTCTATGGCTACACCTTC.